The rows below give T cell receptor beta chains drawn from one sample of a study of blood T cell repertoires in COVID-19. The method was immunoSEQ multiplex PCR; TCRdb's version includes in-frame clones alone and lacks a portion of them. The sample shows roughly 250,000 clones, over 75% of them seen only once. The source material was peripheral blood. These receptor sequences come from a human donor in a cohort sampled during active COVID-19. Both conserved end residues are part of each CDR3. The D gene is left open where the match is weak. The size of a clone is reported for some rows only, either as once, few or many, or as a class for expanded clones.

DNA: TGTGCCAGCAGCTTAGACCCGATTGGGACAGTCCATGGCTACACCTTC
CDR3: CASSLDPIGTVHGYTF
D: TRBD1
J: TRBJ1-2
size: .
V: TRBV11-2

DNA: TGTGCCAGTAGGCCAGGGGGCGCGCCTGGAAACACCATATATTTT
CDR3: CASRPGGAPGNTIYF
D: TRBD1
J: TRBJ1-3
size: .
V: TRBV19

DNA: TGTGCCAGCTCACCCCCAGTTAGCGGGAGTGGGTACAATGAGCAGTTCTTC
CDR3: CASSPPVSGSGYNEQFF
D: TRBD2
J: TRBJ2-1
size: .
V: TRBV18

DNA: TGTGCCAGCAGCCAAGATAGGCGACAGGGACCATCACCCCTCCACTTT
CDR3: CASSQDRRQGPSPLHF
D: TRBD1
J: TRBJ1-6
size: .
V: TRBV4-2

DNA: TGTGCCAGCAGCCAAGAGGCAGGTTCACCCCTCCACTTT
CDR3: CASSQEAGSPLHF
D: .
J: TRBJ1-6
size: .
V: TRBV3-1/TRBV3-2

DNA: TGTGCCAGCAGTTTGATTTCCGGGGTAGTTCGGTATGGCTACACCTTC
CDR3: CASSLISGVVRYGYTF
D: .
J: TRBJ1-2
size: few
V: TRBV27

DNA: TGTGCCACCAGCAGAGAGGGGGCCCTACACTTGGGCAATGAGCAGTTCTTC
CDR3: CATSREGALHLGNEQFF
D: .
J: TRBJ2-1
size: .
V: TRBV15

DNA: TGTGCCAGCAGCGTTAGCGGGAGTGTATACAATGAGCAGTTCTTC
CDR3: CASSVSGSVYNEQFF
D: TRBD2
J: TRBJ2-1
size: .
V: TRBV9

DNA: TGTGCCAGCAGCCACGCAAACTTGAACACTGAAGCTTTCTTT
CDR3: CASSHANLNTEAFF
D: .
J: TRBJ1-1
size: .
V: TRBV3-1/TRBV3-2

DNA: TGCGCCAGCAGCTTACGGACAGGGTTTGACACCGGGGAGCTGTTTTTT
CDR3: CASSLRTGFDTGELFF
D: TRBD1
J: TRBJ2-2
size: few
V: TRBV5-1

DNA: TGTGCCAGCAGCGTAGTTTCAGGGTCCTACAATGAGCAGTTCTTC
CDR3: CASSVVSGSYNEQFF
D: .
J: TRBJ2-1
size: .
V: TRBV9

DNA: TGTGCCAGCAGTTACTCGCGACGGGCTGGGGCCAACGTCCTGACTTTC
CDR3: CASSYSRRAGANVLTF
D: .
J: TRBJ2-6
size: .
V: TRBV6-5

DNA: TGTGCCAGCAGCCCAGACCCCGGTAGTACCTACGAGCAGTACTTC
CDR3: CASSPDPGSTYEQYF
D: .
J: TRBJ2-7
size: .
V: TRBV3-1/TRBV3-2

DNA: TGTGCCAGCAGCCCGTCGGGACTGCGGAATGAAAAACTGTTTTTT
CDR3: CASSPSGLRNEKLFF
D: .
J: TRBJ1-4
size: .
V: TRBV3-1/TRBV3-2

DNA: TGTGCCAGCAGCGTAGCTAGCGGGGCCACCTACGAGCAGTACTTC
CDR3: CASSVASGATYEQYF
D: TRBD2
J: TRBJ2-7
size: .
V: TRBV9

DNA: TGTGCCAGCAGTTCCGGGACACGGCGGGACACCTTC
CDR3: CASSSGTRRDTF
D: .
J: TRBJ1-2
size: .
V: TRBV28

DNA: TGTGCCAGCAAGCGTACTAGCGGGAGCCCTGTCGAGCAGTACTTC
CDR3: CASKRTSGSPVEQYF
D: TRBD2
J: TRBJ2-7
size: .
V: TRBV6-5

DNA: TGTGCCAGTAGTAAGGGACTGGAGACGGGTAATCAGCCCCAGCATTTT
CDR3: CASSKGLETGNQPQHF
D: .
J: TRBJ1-5
size: .
V: TRBV19

DNA: TGTGCCAGCAGTTTAGAGGGGACAGGGGTATGGTTTAGGATCGATAGCAATCAGCCCCAGCATTTT
CDR3: CASSLEGTGVWFRIDSNQPQHF
D: TRBD1
J: TRBJ1-5
size: .
V: TRBV28

DNA: TGCGCCAGCAGCCAAGAAGGTCCAGGGACTTATCAGCCCCAGCATTTT
CDR3: CASSQEGPGTYQPQHF
D: .
J: TRBJ1-5
size: .
V: TRBV4-1

DNA: TGTGCCAGCAGTTACTCTGCCGGGACAGGGGTTTTCTTC
CDR3: CASSYSAGTGVFF
D: TRBD1
J: TRBJ2-1
size: .
V: TRBV6-5

DNA: TGTGCCAGCAGTTTAACGGGACAGCCGACTGAAGCTTTCTTT
CDR3: CASSLTGQPTEAFF
D: TRBD1
J: TRBJ1-1
size: many
V: TRBV27

DNA: TGTGCCAGCAGCCTGGAACTAGCGGGAGTAGAGACCCAGTACTTC
CDR3: CASSLELAGVETQYF
D: TRBD2
J: TRBJ2-5
size: .
V: TRBV5-4

DNA: TGTGCCAGTAGTATAGTTCCGGGACAGCGGAACTATGGCTACACCTTC
CDR3: CASSIVPGQRNYGYTF
D: TRBD1
J: TRBJ1-2
size: .
V: TRBV19

DNA: TGTGCCAGCAGTTTATCTAGCGGGGAGACCACAGATACGCAGTATTTT
CDR3: CASSLSSGETTDTQYF
D: TRBD2
J: TRBJ2-3
size: .
V: TRBV28

DNA: TGTGCCAGCACCCCCCGCCGTGTAGCGGGCTCTCAAGAGACCCAGTACTTC
CDR3: CASTPRRVAGSQETQYF
D: TRBD2
J: TRBJ2-5
size: .
V: TRBV7-8

DNA: TGTGCCAGCAGCTTAGGACTAGCCGGCCCTAACACAGATACGCAGTATTTT
CDR3: CASSLGLAGPNTDTQYF
D: .
J: TRBJ2-3
size: .
V: TRBV13

DNA: TGTGCCAGCTCCCGCAAGGGGCCTCCCTACGAGCAGTACTTC
CDR3: CASSRKGPPYEQYF
D: .
J: TRBJ2-7
size: .
V: TRBV3-1/TRBV3-2

DNA: TGTGCCAGCAGTTCCGGGACAGGGGGTTCCTACGAGCAGTACTTC
CDR3: CASSSGTGGSYEQYF
D: TRBD1
J: TRBJ2-7
size: .
V: TRBV6-5

DNA: TGTGCCAGCAGCCGAGGCAGGGGATCAACTAATGAAAAACTGTTTTTT
CDR3: CASSRGRGSTNEKLFF
D: .
J: TRBJ1-4
size: few
V: TRBV6-2/TRBV6-3

DNA: TGTGCCAGCTCACCCCAGGGGGCGATGAATCAGCCCCAGCATTTT
CDR3: CASSPQGAMNQPQHF
D: TRBD1
J: TRBJ1-5
size: once
V: TRBV18

DNA: TGCGCCAGCAGCTTACAGGGAGTGGGTCAGCAGTATTTT
CDR3: CASSLQGVGQQYF
D: .
J: TRBJ2-3
size: .
V: TRBV5-1

DNA: TGCGCCAGCAGCCAAACACTAGCAATTAGTACAGATACGCAGTATTTT
CDR3: CASSQTLAISTDTQYF
D: .
J: TRBJ2-3
size: .
V: TRBV4-1

DNA: TGTGCCACCAGAGAGACAGGCTCGCTCGACTATGGCTACACCTTC
CDR3: CATRETGSLDYGYTF
D: .
J: TRBJ1-2
size: once
V: TRBV15

DNA: TGTGCCAGCAGTGAATCCCCGACAAGTCAGAGTGGCTACACCTTC
CDR3: CASSESPTSQSGYTF
D: .
J: TRBJ1-2
size: once
V: TRBV25-1

DNA: TGCAGCGGCGTCCAGGGGGGACGCACAGATACGCAGTATTTT
CDR3: CSGVQGGRTDTQYF
D: .
J: TRBJ2-3
size: .
V: TRBV29-1

DNA: TGTGCCAGCACCTTTTTAGCGGGGGGGACCACAGATACGCAGTATTTT
CDR3: CASTFLAGGTTDTQYF
D: TRBD2
J: TRBJ2-3
size: .
V: TRBV28

DNA: TGTGCCACCAGCAGAGATTTAGCGGGGGGGTATACCTCCTACAATGAGCAGTTCTTC
CDR3: CATSRDLAGGYTSYNEQFF
D: TRBD2
J: TRBJ2-1
size: once
V: TRBV15

DNA: TGCGCCAGCAGCCCGGACAGTACCACTTTAGTTAGGTTTTTT
CDR3: CASSPDSTTLVRFF
D: .
J: TRBJ1-4
size: few
V: TRBV5-1